This T cell receptor (beta chain) was recovered during a study of blood T cell repertoires in COVID-19. The overall study: Researchers got acute and convalescent COVID-19 samples from the United States, Italy and Spain. PBMCs, B-cell-depleted T cells, or T cells were the source of the cDNA or gDNA that made up the material.

Study processing details: Reference gene primer amplification gave estimated nucleated cell counts. Using immunoSEQ multiplex PCR, the repertoire was profiled, and TCRdb retains in-frame clones only, with some absent. V and J calls and clone size follow that table, whereas D and trimming were derived from the DNA. The data show about 150,000 clones, roughly nine tenths seen once. With 3 bases clipped from V and 7 bases from J, the junction kept 10 bases outside the gene matches. This CDR3 is 16 amino acids long. Germline V lookup: CDR1 SGHNT, CDR2 YYREEE (reference sequence). The recovered donors of Cohort 3 showed two negative PCRs, clearance, or symptom resolution.

J is TRBJ2-1 and V is TRBV5-4; 10 bases are shared with TRBD2. The TCR was taken from a woman aged 45-65 years who had recovered from COVID-19. Input material: PBMCs or T cells enriched from blood (not recorded which). CDR3 DNA sequence: TGTGCCAGCAGCTCGTTACTAGCGGGATTGCAGAATGAGCAGTTCTTC. Translating gives CASSSLLAGLQNEQFF.